Sequencing of this T cell receptor beta chain was carried out in a study of T cell repertoires in cytomegalovirus infection. Across the whole study: In the study, CMV epitopes included recently identified HLA-C-restricted and well-studied HLA-B-restricted ones. It was the public TCR beta signatures that indicated both CMV infection and matching HLA type.

The table lists this clonotype with a few counts. The antigen is undetermined. CDR1 and CDR2 (germline): SGHVS, FNYEAQ. The germline V and J ends were trimmed by 4 bases and 8 bases, with 9 bases remaining between them. This CDR3 has 12 amino acids. Study outcomes and limitations: HLA-C-restricted CMV-specific TCR beta clonotypes prevailed in the ex vivo response. Cumulated frequencies of public TCR beta families served to identify carriers of CMV plus the relevant HLA.

A single record per CDR3 protein comes from TCRdb applying MiXCR to the reads. The table shows 95,000 to 120,000 distinct CDR3 sequences, with roughly 30% occurring only once. The TCR comes from a human donor in good health (CMV status not recorded). Some clones in this sample may be carry-over from other donors' samples. The J gene is TRBJ2-1, the V gene TRBV7-6; D ambiguous. This specimen was CD8+ T cells from cultured PBMCs, taken from culture after CMV antigen stimulation. CDR3 protein: CASSWIRDEQFF. The CDR3 DNA reads as TGTGCCAGCAGCTGGATACGTGATGAGCAGTTCTTC. The variable domain in full, with the rest retrieved from reference TRBV7-6 and TRBJ2-1, is GAGVSQSPRYKVTKRGQDVALRCDPISGHVSLYWYRQALGQGPEFLTYFNYEAQQDKSGLPNDRFSAERPEGSISTLTIQRTEQRDSAMYRCASSWIRDEQFFGPGTRLTVL.